These 15 T cell receptor beta chains originate from one sample sequenced in a study of shared clonotypes between healthy human individuals. Produced via immunoSEQ multiplex PCR; TCRdb's table is partial and in-frame only. The sample consists of more than 2,000,000 clones, roughly nine tenths of them appearing once. The specimen sequenced was naive CD4+ T cells sorted from blood. As for subset: CD45RA+ positively selected. Receptor source: a young man in good health.

The chain employs TRBV18 and TRBJ2-1; D perhaps matches TRBD2 (5 bases). Germline V CDR1 and CDR2: KGHSH, LQKENI. The CDR3 is made up of 14 amino acids. V lost 5 bases and J lost 5, with 13 bases in between. The chain's CDR3 is CASSNSAEDNEQFF. CDR3 bases: TGTGCCAGCTCAAATTCTGCGGAGGACAATGAGCAGTTCTTC.

V and J are TRBV9 and TRBJ1-2; possible D gene TRBD1, 6 bases. The V end was cut by 3 bases, the J end by 4 bases, with 16 bases between. Germline CDR1 is SGDLS and CDR2 is YYNGEE. CDR3 length: 15 amino acids. CDR3 bases: TGTGCCAGCAGCGAGTGGCAGGGGTTTGGCTATGGCTACACCTTC. It translates to CASSEWQGFGYGYTF.

This chain links TRBV9 with TRBJ2-7; 11 bases fit TRBD2. CDR3 length: 17 amino acids. CDR1 and CDR2 from the germline V gene are SGDLS and YYNGEE. V trimming: 1 base; J trimming: 0 bases; junction bases outside the gene matches: 6. The CDR3 reads CASSVSPGTSGSYEQYF. CDR3 bases: TGTGCCAGCAGCGTAAGCCCCGGGACTAGCGGCTCCTACGAGCAGTACTTC.

The chain links TRBV19 to TRBJ2-3, with 8 bases fitting TRBD2. CDR1 LNHDA and CDR2 SQIVND come from the germline V gene (reference sequence). V lost 4 bases, J lost 5 bases, and 14 bases stayed unmatched. This CDR3 has 17 residues. This CDR3 is CASSRAVVAGIGDTQYF. The CDR3 DNA follows: TGTGCCAGTAGTAGGGCGGTCGTAGCGGGGATTGGAGATACGCAGTATTTT.

The rearrangement joins TRBV6-4 to TRBJ2-7, with D unresolved. CDR3 size: 9 residues. The germline V gene encodes CDR1 MRHNA and CDR2 SNTAGT. Deletions cut 6 bases from V and 6 bases from J, with 3 bases between. CDR3 in amino acids: CASRCEQYF. The CDR3 region has the DNA TGTGCCAGCAGGTGCGAGCAGTACTTC.

This chain connects TRBV19 to TRBJ2-1, with 10 bases identical to TRBD1. The J segment lost 10 bases and the V segment lost 2 bases, leaving 14 bases of the junction unmatched. Germline CDR1 and CDR2: LNHDA and SQIVND (reference sequence). The length of the CDR3 is 17 residues. CDR3 region: CASSIFGTGVGNTEQFF. The DNA for the CDR3 is TGTGCCAGTAGTATATTCGGGACAGGGGTCGGTAATACAGAGCAGTTCTTC.

This clone was recorded only once. V gene TRBV6-5 combines with J gene TRBJ2-7; no firm D call. The length of the CDR3 is 13 residues. Trimming left V 4 bases short and J 2 bases short, with 9 bases between. CDR1 and CDR2 (germline): MNHEY, SVGAGI. The CDR3: CASSLSPTYEQYF. The CDR3 nucleotides read TGTGCCAGCAGTTTGTCCCCTACCTACGAGCAGTACTTC.

The rearrangement links TRBV6-1 to TRBJ2-5; maybe TRBD2 (6 bases). V shed 4 bases and J shed 4 bases, with 13 bases lying between them. CDR3 length: 14 amino acids. The germline V gene has CDR1 MNHNS and CDR2 SASEGT. The CDR3 is CASSALGTVETQYF. DNA for the CDR3: TGTGCCAGCAGTGCATTAGGGACTGTAGAGACCCAGTACTTC.

The J gene is TRBJ2-2, the V gene TRBV19; 10 bases map to TRBD1. The germline CDR1 and CDR2 sequences are LNHDA and SQIVND (reference sequence). J was trimmed by 4 bases and V by 4 bases; bases with no gene match: 3. This CDR3 has 15 amino acids. The CDR3, as DNA: TGTGCCAGTAGTAGACAGGGGGCGGCCACCGGGGAGCTGTTTTTT. Its translation is CASSRQGAATGELFF.

This clone has just one count. The chain couples TRBV11-2 to TRBJ1-1; D is unresolved. The CDR3 totals 15 residues. Trimming shortened V by 2 bases and J by 0 bases, and 10 bases separated the two germline ends. The V gene's germline CDR1 is SGHAT and CDR2 FQNNGV. CDR3 in DNA: TGTGCCAGCAGCTTAACCGCTGGGTTGAACACTGAAGCTTTCTTT. This encodes CASSLTAGLNTEAFF.

This clone is a singleton in its sample. This chain links TRBV19 with TRBJ1-6, with D possibly matching TRBD1 (6 bases). CDR1 is LNHDA and CDR2 is SQIVND in the germline V gene (reference sequence). CDR3 size: 18 residues. V gave up 3 bases and J gave up 5 bases, with 20 bases separating them. The CDR3 DNA is TGTGCCAGTAGTATCCGCCAGGGGCACAAGGAAAATAATTCACCCCTCCACTTT. As protein: CASSIRQGHKENNSPLHF.

This clone was observed a single time. This CDR3 is CASSLDPSINTQYF. The CDR3 DNA sequence: TGTGCCAGCAGCTTAGACCCGAGCATTAATACGCAGTATTTT. The chain is built from TRBV11-2 and TRBJ2-3; D uncertain. The germline gives CDR1 SGHAT, CDR2 FQNNGV. The CDR3 runs to 14 residues. V lost 0 bases and J lost 7, with 11 bases in between.

A note on this clone: The CDR3 does not end in the conserved phenylalanine or tryptophan, so this is likely a read error. The DNA is omitted, as the CDR3 cannot be located on it reliably, and the CDR3 follows TCRdb's listing. V is TRBV6-6 and J is TRBJ1-4; the table's D call, TRBD1, has no DNA check behind it. Germline V CDR1 and CDR2: MNHNY, SVGAGI (reference sequence). The CDR3 totals 12 residues, both ends included. CDR3 loop: CASSYPQGALSL.

This clone appeared a single time. The chain employs TRBV6-6 and TRBJ2-7; D might be TRBD1 (6 bases). The germline V gene has CDR1 MNHNY and CDR2 SVGAGI (reference sequence). The length of the CDR3 is 13 residues. Trimming took 7 bases from V and 5 from J, leaving 15 bases between them. CDR3: CASNILQGNEQYF. In nucleotides, the CDR3 is TGTGCCAGCAACATATTACAGGGTAACGAGCAGTACTTC.

The V and J genes are TRBV5-1 and TRBJ2-2; D is undetermined. This CDR3 contains 17 residues. The germline V gene has CDR1 SGHRS and CDR2 YFSETQ. V lost 4 bases, J lost 1 base, and 17 bases lay in between. This CDR3 is CASSLLPASENTGELFF. The DNA for the CDR3 is TGCGCCAGCAGCCTGCTGCCTGCCTCGGAGAACACCGGGGAGCTGTTTTTT.